The 21 T cell receptor beta chains below were found in one sample sequenced in a study of blood T cell repertoires in COVID-19. Libraries were prepared by immunoSEQ multiplex PCR; TCRdb keeps only in-frame clonotypes and omits some of them. The repertoire holds 35,000 to 45,000 clones, with roughly nine tenths as singletons. The source material was peripheral blood. These receptor sequences come from a man aged 50 to 60 with COVID-19, enrolled during active disease.

This chain connects TRBV4-3 to TRBJ2-1; D possibly corresponds to TRBD2 (6 bases). The V gene's germline CDR1 is LGHNA and CDR2 YSLEER. V gave up 0 bases and J gave up 0 bases, with 9 bases separating them. The CDR3 is 16 residues long. As DNA, the CDR3 is TGCGCCAGCAGCCAAGACGGGACTGTCTCCTACAATGAGCAGTTCTTC. Its protein product is CASSQDGTVSYNEQFF.

The chain uses TRBV28 and TRBJ1-4, with TRBD1 matching over 7 bases. The trim removed 7 bases at V and 5 bases at J, leaving 4 bases unmatched. The CDR3 covers 13 residues. The germline gives CDR1 MDHEN, CDR2 SYDVKM. CDR3 nucleotide sequence: TGTGCCAGCATGGGACAGCTGAATGAAAAACTGTTTTTT. Its protein is CASMGQLNEKLFF.

This chain connects TRBV29-1 to TRBJ2-3; the D gene is possibly TRBD2 (6 bases). The V and J ends lost 3 bases and 4 bases respectively, with 14 bases between them. Germline V gives CDR1 SQVTM, CDR2 ANQGSEA. The CDR3 totals 14 residues. The CDR3 here is CSVDASEKPDTQYF. CDR3 in DNA: TGCAGCGTTGACGCTAGCGAGAAGCCAGATACGCAGTATTTT.

The CDR3, as DNA: TGTGCCAGCAGCTTAGAATGGACAGGGGGACTGAGAAACACCATATATTTT. It is translated as CASSLEWTGGLRNTIYF. The chain recombines TRBV11-3 with TRBJ1-3; 10 bases are a match to TRBD1. The CDR3 extends over 17 amino acids. Germline V gene data show CDR1 as SGHNT and CDR2 as YENEEA. The trim removed 0 bases at V and 5 bases at J, leaving 7 bases unmatched.

The chain employs TRBV30 and TRBJ2-4, with 7 bases that match TRBD1. Germline V gene lookup returns CDR1 GTSNPN and CDR2 SVGIG (reference sequence). V gave up 5 bases and J gave up 3 bases; unmatched junction bases: 1. The CDR3 length is 12 residues. CDR3 coding DNA: TGTGCCTGGGGACAGGTCAAAAACATTCAGTACTTC. Translated, it gives CAWGQVKNIQYF.

V gene TRBV30 combines with J gene TRBJ2-5; no clear D. The germline gives CDR1 GTSNPN, CDR2 SVGIG (reference sequence). CDR3 size: 12 residues. V dropped 0 bases and J dropped 6 bases, with 8 bases sitting between them. The CDR3, as DNA: TGTGCCTGGAGTGTAGCCTTCAAGACCCAGTACTTC. This gives the protein CAWSVAFKTQYF.

The chain has TRBV30 and TRBJ2-1, with 9 nucleotides matching TRBD2. The trim removed 2 bases at V and 10 bases at J, leaving 12 bases unmatched. The CDR3 totals 15 residues. The germline gives CDR1 GTSNPN, CDR2 SVGIG (reference sequence). The CDR3 region is CAWSMGLATTKEQFF. In DNA form, the CDR3 reads TGTGCCTGGAGTATGGGACTAGCCACCACAAAAGAGCAGTTCTTC.

The chain carries TRBV7-6 and TRBJ2-1; 8 bases match TRBD2. CDR1 SGHVS and CDR2 FNYEAQ come from the germline V gene. CDR3 length: 16 residues. The trim removed 2 bases at V and 7 bases at J, leaving 10 bases unmatched. The CDR3 reads CASSLLPAGALNEQFF. In DNA, the CDR3 is TGTGCCAGCAGCTTACTTCCAGCGGGAGCATTGAATGAGCAGTTCTTC.

This clone was counted a single time. The rearrangement joins TRBV28 to TRBJ1-2; tentative D call: TRBD1 (5 bases). CDR1 and CDR2 from the germline V gene are MDHEN and SYDVKM. V was shortened by 6 bases and J by 4 bases, with 27 bases between the two germline ends. This CDR3 has 18 residues. The CDR3 protein is CASSPGGRPGLLSYGYTF. CDR3 nucleotides: TGTGCCAGCAGCCCGGGGGGAAGACCGGGTTTATTGTCCTATGGCTACACCTTC.

The rearrangement uses TRBV7-9 and TRBJ2-5; D remains ambiguous. The CDR3 is made up of 12 amino acids. CDR1 is SEHNR, CDR2 FQNEAQ, per germline (reference sequence). The germline V and J ends were trimmed by 3 bases and 5 bases, with 7 bases remaining between them. The CDR3 DNA is TGTGCCAGCAGCTTCACTACGGAGACCCAGTACTTC. Its translation is CASSFTTETQYF.

The chain combines TRBV2 with TRBJ2-5, with TRBD1 identical over 8 bases. This CDR3 region has 14 residues. The ends lost 8 bases at V and 3 bases at J; junction bases unmatched: 8. Per germline, CDR1 SNHLY and CDR2 FYNNEI. The CDR3 protein is CASLEGQGEETQYF. Written as DNA, the CDR3 is TGTGCCAGCTTAGAAGGACAGGGAGAAGAGACCCAGTACTTC.

Written as DNA, the CDR3 is TGTGCCAGTAGTATCCGGGACAGGGGGCTTCGTGACACCGGGGAGCTGTTTTTT. Translation gives CASSIRDRGLRDTGELFF. The chain joins TRBV19 to TRBJ2-2, with TRBD1 matching over 12 bases. Germline V CDR1 and CDR2: LNHDA, SQIVND (reference sequence). The CDR3 covers 18 residues. V gave up 3 bases and J gave up 3 bases; unmatched junction bases: 8.

The table lists this clone with a count of one. This chain joins TRBV3-1 (or the pseudogene TRBV3-2) and TRBJ2-5; tentatively, D is TRBD2 (6 bases). The V gene lost 3 bases and the J gene lost 5 bases, with 13 bases spanning the gap. Per the germline V gene, CDR1 is LGHDT and CDR2 is YNNKEL (reference sequence). This CDR3 is built from 14 residues. For the CDR3, the DNA is TGTGCCAGCAGCCAGACGACTAGTTCCGAGACCCAGTACTTC. It yields the protein CASSQTTSSETQYF.

V gene TRBV7-7 combines with J gene TRBJ2-7, with unresolved D. V gave up 5 bases and J gave up 6 bases, with 20 bases separating them. There are 15 residues in the CDR3. Germline CDR1 is SSHAT and CDR2 is FNYEAQ (reference sequence). CDR3 sequence reads: CASSRARLRVAEQYF. The CDR3 DNA sequence: TGTGCCAGCAGCCGCGCGAGACTCCGTGTGGCCGAGCAGTACTTC. Supplemented by reference TRBV7-7 and TRBJ2-7, the full variable domain reads GAGVSQSPRYKVTKRGQDVTLRCDPISSHATLYWYQQALGQGPEFLTYFNYEAQPDKSGLPSDRFSAERPEGSISTLTIQRTEQRDSAMYRCASSRARLRVAEQYFGPGTRLTVT.

The rearrangement joins TRBV11-3 to TRBJ2-1; a weak D match, TRBD2 (6 bases). Germline loops: CDR1 SGHNT, CDR2 YENEEA. The CDR3 sequence is 14 residues long. Deletions cut 4 bases from V and 7 bases from J, with 14 bases between. The CDR3 is CASSWAGRRNEQFF. The CDR3 nucleotides are TGTGCCAGCAGCTGGGCGGGACGAAGGAATGAGCAGTTCTTC.

This chain links TRBV5-1 with TRBJ2-5; D is uncertain. Germline assignment: CDR1 SGHRS and CDR2 YFSETQ. The V end was cut by 2 bases, the J end by 4 bases, with 3 bases between. This CDR3 is 11 amino acids long. The CDR3 region is CASSFRETQYF. The CDR3 DNA follows: TGCGCCAGCAGCTTCCGAGAGACCCAGTACTTC.

This rearrangement joins TRBV15 to TRBJ2-7; D unresolved. Germline loops: CDR1 LNHNV, CDR2 YYDKDF (reference sequence). Deletions cut 1 base from V and 4 bases from J, with 11 bases between. This CDR3 region has 14 residues. The CDR3 loop reads CATSRGSVGYEQYF. CDR3 bases: TGTGCCACCAGCAGAGGGAGTGTTGGGTACGAGCAGTACTTC.

The chain combines TRBV25-1 with TRBJ1-1, with 11 bases identical to TRBD1. Germline V CDR1 and CDR2: MGHDK, SYGVNS. V shed 4 bases, J shed 5 bases, and the junction held 9 bases outside the gene matches. The length of the CDR3 is 16 residues. The CDR3 DNA sequence: TGTGCCAGCAGTGCACCCGGGACAGGGGGGGGGACTGAAGCTTTCTTT. Translated, it gives CASSAPGTGGGTEAFF.

This sequence joins TRBV9 and TRBJ1-4; 7 nucleotides agree with TRBD1. There are 15 residues in the CDR3. Looked up from germline, CDR1 is SGDLS and CDR2 is YYNGEE. V was pared by 0 bases and J by 11 bases, with 10 bases of the junction left unmatched. The chain's CDR3 is CASSVGIRQGEKLFF. CDR3 bases: TGTGCCAGCAGCGTAGGGATCCGACAGGGAGAGAAACTGTTTTTT. Based on the CDR3 plus reference TRBV9 and TRBJ1-4, the full variable domain is DSGVTQTPKHLITATGQRVTLRCSPRSGDLSVYWYQQSLDQGLQFLIQYYNGEERAKGNILERFSAQQFPDLHSELNLSSLELGDSALYFCASSVGIRQGEKLFFGSGTQLSVL.

V usage is TRBV6-5 and J usage is TRBJ2-6; D is possibly TRBD1 (6 bases). V was cut by 2 bases and J by 7 bases, with 9 bases left in between. The germline V gene encodes CDR1 MNHEY and CDR2 SVGAGI. This CDR3 contains 14 residues. In DNA form, the CDR3 reads TGTGCCAGCAGTTACGACAGGATAGCCAACGTCCTGACTTTC. Its protein product is CASSYDRIANVLTF.

This chain uses TRBV2 with TRBJ2-1; TRBD2 aligns across 8 bases. Germline V CDR1 and CDR2: SNHLY, FYNNEI. This CDR3 is built from 15 residues. Germline trimming cut 1 base from V and 8 bases from J; bases unmatched to any gene: 7. CDR3 in amino acids: CASSEERESPHEQFF. CDR3 bases: TGTGCCAGCAGTGAAGAGCGGGAGTCCCCCCATGAGCAGTTCTTC.